The clone carrying this T cell receptor beta chain was recorded a few times. Antigen unknown. Germline loops: CDR1 MDHEN, CDR2 SYDVKM. The CDR3 is 12 residues long. Trimming cost V 4 bases and J 6 bases, with 9 bases left between them. TCRB transcripts that were expressed got sequenced, as all of the isolated RNA had been reverse transcribed. Repertoires were generated with immunoSEQ multiplex PCR, while TCRdb's copy carries only in-frame clones and drops some. The sample carries 600,000 to 700,000 clones, roughly an eighth recorded once. Each population that was sorted was more than 98% pure. This entry comes from a study of beta chain features in type 1 diabetes. Study-wide context: Regarding age, gender and cell yields, patients proved similar to healthy donors.

Study findings and constraints: Any PCR bias toward short templates would affect both groups alike. Significant though moderate, a shortening of TCRB CDR3s appeared in all four CD4+ subsets of Type 1 diabetes patients.

The TCR was taken from a man aged 30-40 years with type 1 diabetes. Sequenced sample: naive CD4+ T cells from blood. The rearrangement joins TRBV28 to TRBJ1-2; no reliable D call. CDR3 coding DNA: TGTGCCAGCAGTTGGAAGACCCATGGCTACACCTTC. Its protein is CASSWKTHGYTF.